Shown below are 27 T cell receptor beta chains from a single sample sequenced in a study of T cells in narcolepsy. The repertoire was sequenced with immunoSEQ multiplex PCR; TCRdb's copy has only in-frame clones and lacks some. The sample lists over 25,000 clones; approximately 85% were seen once. Input material: memory (CD45RA-) CD4+ T cells from blood. The receptors were sampled from a human donor in good health.

The genes are TRBV6-4 and TRBJ1-4; 7 nucleotides agree with TRBD1. This CDR3 spans 14 amino acids. The V gene end was trimmed by 4 bases and the J gene end by 8 bases; junction bases not matched to a gene: 7. The germline V gene encodes CDR1 MRHNA and CDR2 SNTAGT. The CDR3 sequence: CASSGEGGGEKLFF. CDR3 coding DNA: TGTGCCAGCAGTGGGGAAGGGGGCGGCGAAAAACTGTTTTTT.

This chain uses TRBV19 with TRBJ1-1; D perhaps matches TRBD1 (6 bases). Trimming took 5 bases from V and 2 from J, leaving 12 bases between them. The CDR3 loop spans 14 amino acids. Per the germline V gene, CDR1 is LNHDA and CDR2 is SQIVND (reference sequence). CDR3 amino acids: CASSPRGQNTEAFF. The CDR3 DNA sequence: TGTGCCAGTAGTCCCCGGGGACAAAACACTGAAGCTTTCTTT. The full variable domain, completed using reference TRBV19 and TRBJ1-1, is DGGITQSPKYLFRKEGQNVTLSCEQNLNHDAMYWYRQDPGQGLRLIYYSQIVNDFQKGDIAEGYSVSREKKESFPLTVTSAQKNPTAFYLCASSPRGQNTEAFFGQGTRLTVV.

The chain couples TRBV5-1 to TRBJ1-6, with TRBD1 matching 7 bases. The CDR3 contains 16 residues. V lost 0 bases, J lost 5 bases, and 5 bases stayed unmatched. Per the germline V gene, CDR1 is SGHRS and CDR2 is YFSETQ. This CDR3 is CASSLEIQGNNSPLHF. The CDR3 DNA sequence: TGCGCCAGCAGCTTGGAAATACAGGGGAATAATTCACCCCTCCACTTT.

A single count supports this clone. The chain carries TRBV30 and TRBJ2-2; no clear D gene. Germline values: CDR1 GTSNPN, CDR2 SVGIG (reference sequence). The CDR3 has 11 amino acids. Trimming took 0 bases from V and 7 from J, leaving 3 bases between them. As DNA, the CDR3 is TGTGCCTGGAGTGTCCTCGGGGAGCTGTTTTTT. Translation: CAWSVLGELFF.

This chain links TRBV5-1 with TRBJ2-7; 8 bases fit TRBD1. The CDR3 is made up of 13 amino acids. Germline lookup yields CDR1 SGHRS and CDR2 YFSETQ. V lost 3 bases to trimming and J lost 2 bases; unmatched junction nucleotides: 1. The CDR3 region has the DNA TGCGCCAGCAGCTGGGGACAGGCCTACGAGCAGTACTTC. Translation: CASSWGQAYEQYF.

The rearrangement uses TRBV5-1 and TRBJ2-1; D is unresolved. CDR1 and CDR2 from the germline V gene are SGHRS and YFSETQ. This CDR3 has 13 residues. Trimming took off 0 bases at V and 6 bases at J, with 7 bases between the two ends. CDR3 coding DNA: TGCGCCAGCAGCTTGGTCGATAGCAATGAGCAGTTCTTC. Its translation: CASSLVDSNEQFF.

The V and J genes are TRBV9 and TRBJ2-7; D perhaps matches TRBD1 (5 bases). CDR1 and CDR2 (germline): SGDLS, YYNGEE. The V end lost 3 bases, the J end lost 4 bases, and 11 bases lay between the germline ends. The length of the CDR3 is 13 residues. The CDR3 here is CASSAQGAYEQYF. As DNA, the CDR3 is TGTGCCAGCAGCGCTCAGGGTGCTTACGAGCAGTACTTC.

The chain joins TRBV20-1 to TRBJ2-5, with D unclear. CDR1 DFQATT and CDR2 SNEGSKA come from the germline V gene (reference sequence). V was pared by 1 base and J by 4 bases, with 4 bases between. CDR3 length: 11 residues. The CDR3 loop reads CSARGGETQYF. CDR3 nucleotides: TGCAGTGCTAGAGGGGGAGAGACCCAGTACTTC.

J is TRBJ2-5 and V is TRBV6-5; 9 bases match TRBD2. The CDR3 totals 14 residues. V lost 8 bases to trimming and J lost 1 base; unmatched junction nucleotides: 5. Germline CDR1 reads MNHEY; CDR2 reads SVGAGI. CDR3 sequence reads: CASLGLATQETQYF. CDR3 DNA sequence: TGTGCCAGCCTAGGACTAGCGACCCAAGAGACCCAGTACTTC.

This clone was detected a few times. The chain couples TRBV4-2 to TRBJ2-2, with 9 bases matching TRBD2. The germline V gene encodes CDR1 LGHNA and CDR2 YNFKEQ. This CDR3 is built from 15 residues. Unmatched junction bases numbered 1, after V lost 4 bases and J lost 1 base. The CDR3 bases are TGTGCCAGCAGCCTTAGCGGGGGGAACACCGGGGAGCTGTTTTTT. This encodes CASSLSGGNTGELFF.

The CDR3 reads CASSRQQNQNTEAFF. The DNA for the CDR3 is TGTGCCAGCTCACGACAGCAGAACCAGAACACTGAAGCTTTCTTT. The gene calls are TRBV18 and TRBJ1-1; TRBD1 is a possible D gene (5 bases). Trimming stripped 4 bases from V and 1 base from J, with 13 bases between. The CDR3 covers 15 residues. Germline CDR1 KGHSH, CDR2 LQKENI. The full variable domain, completed using reference TRBV18 and TRBJ1-1, is NAGVMQNPRHLVRRRGQEARLRCSPMKGHSHVYWYRQLPEEGLKFMVYLQKENIIDESGMPKERFSAEFPKEGPSILRIQQVVRGDSAAYFCASSRQQNQNTEAFFGQGTRLTVV.

The chain couples TRBV28 to TRBJ1-5, with TRBD1 matching over 8 bases. Looked up from germline, CDR1 is MDHEN and CDR2 is SYDVKM. The CDR3 is made up of 15 amino acids. Losses at the gene ends were 3 bases for V and 4 bases for J; bases not matched to a gene: 5. The CDR3 reads CASSLAGGENQPQHF. The CDR3 coding sequence is TGTGCCAGCAGTTTGGCAGGGGGCGAAAATCAGCCCCAGCATTTT.

The chain uses TRBV27 and TRBJ2-2; D gene uncertain. Germline V CDR1 and CDR2: MNHEY, SMNVEV (reference sequence). The CDR3 spans 14 residues. With 3 bases removed from V and 5 bases from J, the gap between germline ends came to 10 bases. The CDR3 DNA follows: TGTGCCAGCAGTTTTTCCCTGTTGACCGGGGAGCTGTTTTTT. It codes for CASSFSLLTGELFF.

V and J are TRBV7-2 and TRBJ1-6, with 9 positions matching TRBD1. Per germline, CDR1 SGHTA and CDR2 FQGNSA. The CDR3 is made up of 14 amino acids. V was clipped by 5 bases and J by 7 bases; unmatched bases: 3. The CDR3 sequence is CASSPDRGNSPLHF. The DNA for the CDR3 is TGTGCCAGCAGCCCGGACAGGGGAAATTCACCCCTCCACTTT.

The V gene is TRBV6-4, the J gene TRBJ2-1; tentatively, D is TRBD2 (6 bases). Trimming stripped 7 bases from V and 7 bases from J, with 23 bases between. The CDR3 loop spans 16 amino acids. CDR1 is MRHNA and CDR2 is SNTAGT in the germline V gene. CDR3 nucleotides: TGTGCCAGCAACACTTTTACGGGAGCAGGAGAGAATGAGCAGTTCTTC. It yields the protein CASNTFTGAGENEQFF.

This clone was seen a few times. This rearrangement joins TRBV27 to TRBJ1-5; D is uncertain. The ends were cut back, 7 bases at V and 4 bases at J, with 17 bases in the middle. The CDR3 runs to 15 residues. Germline V gives CDR1 MNHEY, CDR2 SMNVEV (reference sequence). Written as DNA, the CDR3 is TGTGCCAGCAAACCGGCAGGTTCCCCAAATCAGCCCCAGCATTTT. As protein: CASKPAGSPNQPQHF.

The chain uses TRBV5-4 and TRBJ2-2; TRBD1 aligns across 9 bases. With 1 base clipped from V and 6 bases from J, the junction kept 4 bases outside the gene matches. This CDR3 contains 15 residues. Germline V gene sequence: CDR1 SGHNT, CDR2 YYREEE (reference sequence). CDR3 sequence reads: CASSLRDRVSGELFF. CDR3 sequence (DNA): TGTGCCAGCAGCTTGCGGGACAGGGTCTCCGGGGAGCTGTTTTTT.

The chain carries TRBV28 and TRBJ2-4; 8 bases match TRBD1. CDR1 MDHEN and CDR2 SYDVKM come from the germline V gene. CDR3 length equals 17 residues. The V segment lost 1 base and the J segment 0 bases; nucleotides outside the gene matches: 5. The CDR3 loop reads CASSLSGQGAAKNIQYF. The CDR3 DNA reads as TGTGCCAGCAGTTTATCTGGCCAGGGGGCAGCCAAAAACATTCAGTACTTC. Full variable domain (remainder filled in from reference TRBV28 and TRBJ2-4): DVKVTQSSRYLVKRTGEKVFLECVQDMDHENMFWYRQDPGLGLRLIYFSYDVKMKEKGDIPEGYSVSREKKERFSLILESASTNQTSMYLCASSLSGQGAAKNIQYFGAGTRLSVL.

This chain uses TRBV28 with TRBJ1-2; tentatively, D is TRBD1 (5 bases). Trimming stripped 3 bases from V and 8 bases from J, with 10 bases between. The CDR3 length is 12 residues. Germline V gene sequence: CDR1 MDHEN, CDR2 SYDVKM. CDR3 nucleotides: TGTGCCAGCAGTTTTGGGACTATGGGCTACACCTTC. Its translation is CASSFGTMGYTF.

The chain couples TRBV5-1 to TRBJ2-7; D gene ambiguous. Deletions cut 2 bases from V and 3 bases from J, with 24 bases between. CDR1 SGHRS and CDR2 YFSETQ come from the germline V gene. There are 18 residues in the CDR3. The CDR3 loop is CASSFSGSAMGTNYEQYF. The CDR3 coding sequence is TGCGCCAGCAGCTTCAGTGGCAGTGCTATGGGAACTAACTACGAGCAGTACTTC. The full variable domain, with the rest looked up from reference TRBV5-1 and TRBJ2-7, is KAGVTQTPRYLIKTRGQQVTLSCSPISGHRSVSWYQQTPGQGLQFLFEYFSETQRNKGNFPGRFSGRQFSNSRSEMNVSTLELGDSALYLCASSFSGSAMGTNYEQYFGPGTRLTVT.

V and J are TRBV4-2 and TRBJ2-5, with 9 bases matching TRBD2. The length of the CDR3 is 15 residues. V dropped 0 bases and J dropped 11; count of bases not matched to a gene: 10. The V gene's germline CDR1 is LGHNA and CDR2 YNFKEQ. The CDR3 DNA is TGTGCCAGCAGCCAAGAGTTCAATGGGCTAGCGGGGCAGTACTTC. Protein sequence: CASSQEFNGLAGQYF.

CDR3 nucleotide sequence: TGCGCCAGCAGCTTGGTTGCGGGGAACACAGATACGCAGTATTTT. Amino acids: CASSLVAGNTDTQYF. The chain recombines TRBV5-1 with TRBJ2-3; perhaps TRBD2 as D (6 bases). CDR1 and CDR2 from the germline V gene are SGHRS and YFSETQ. V dropped 0 bases and J dropped 2 bases, with 10 bases sitting between them. The CDR3 extends over 15 amino acids.

The rearrangement uses TRBV4-1 and TRBJ2-7; 7 bases match TRBD2. The CDR3 has 15 amino acids. Germline CDR1 MGHRA, CDR2 YSYEKL. V shed 1 base and J 6 bases; nucleotides not matched to a gene: 9. CDR3 sequence reads: CASSQVGRGKPEQYF. The CDR3 region has the DNA TGCGCCAGCAGCCAAGTGGGGCGGGGGAAACCCGAGCAGTACTTC.

The gene calls are TRBV29-1 and TRBJ2-7; D is perhaps TRBD2 (6 bases). In germline, CDR1 is SQVTM, CDR2 ANQGSEA. Trimming took 7 bases from V and 0 from J, leaving 16 bases between them. The CDR3 spans 14 residues. Written as DNA, the CDR3 is TGCAGCGCCCTTACGGGGGTACGCTCCTACGAGCAGTACTTC. Translating gives CSALTGVRSYEQYF.

V and J are TRBV4-3 and TRBJ2-3; D may be TRBD1 (5 bases). The V end lost 3 bases, the J end lost 5 bases, and 12 bases lay between the germline ends. Germline V gene lookup returns CDR1 LGHNA and CDR2 YSLEER. The CDR3 runs 14 residues. The CDR3 nucleotides read TGCGCCAGCAGCCACCCCTGGGGCCGAGATACGCAGTATTTT. This codes for CASSHPWGRDTQYF.

The chain combines TRBV7-2 with TRBJ1-5; 7 positions agree with TRBD1. This CDR3 has 13 amino acids. V shed 4 bases, J shed 15 bases, and the junction held 12 bases outside the gene matches. CDR1 is SGHTA and CDR2 is FQGNSA in the germline V gene. CDR3 amino acids: CASSSTLTGWRHF. CDR3 bases: TGTGCCAGCAGCTCCACCCTGACAGGGTGGAGGCATTTT. The full variable domain, with the rest looked up from reference TRBV7-2 and TRBJ1-5, is GAGVSQSPSNKVTEKGKDVELRCDPISGHTALYWYRQSLGQGLEFLIYFQGNSAPDKSGLPSDRFSAERTGGSVSTLTIQRTQQEDSAVYLCASSSTLTGWRHFGDGTRLSIL.

The chain joins TRBV28 to TRBJ2-7; D might be TRBD1 (6 bases). V lost 7 bases and J 3 bases, leaving 13 bases between the germline ends. The CDR3 contains 13 residues. Per germline, CDR1 MDHEN and CDR2 SYDVKM. This chain's CDR3 is CASKPGVGYEQYF. The CDR3 bases are TGTGCCAGCAAGCCAGGGGTAGGCTACGAGCAGTACTTC.